This T cell receptor (beta chain) was profiled in a study of blood T cell repertoires in COVID-19. Profiled with immunoSEQ multiplex PCR; TCRdb holds only in-frame clones, not every one. The data hold some 240,000 clones, with around 84% observed a single time. The germline V gene encodes CDR1 PRHDT and CDR2 FYEKMQ (reference sequence). V shed 5 bases and J shed 0 bases, with 19 bases lying between them. The CDR3 consists of 17 residues. Sample: peripheral blood. The source is a man aged 50 to 59 with active or convalescent COVID-19. The V and J genes are TRBV13 and TRBJ1-1; possible D gene TRBD1, 6 bases. The DNA for the CDR3 is TGTGCCAGCAGCAAAACGGGCGGGGGGGCCCTGAACACTGAAGCTTTCTTT. Its protein product is CASSKTGGGALNTEAFF.